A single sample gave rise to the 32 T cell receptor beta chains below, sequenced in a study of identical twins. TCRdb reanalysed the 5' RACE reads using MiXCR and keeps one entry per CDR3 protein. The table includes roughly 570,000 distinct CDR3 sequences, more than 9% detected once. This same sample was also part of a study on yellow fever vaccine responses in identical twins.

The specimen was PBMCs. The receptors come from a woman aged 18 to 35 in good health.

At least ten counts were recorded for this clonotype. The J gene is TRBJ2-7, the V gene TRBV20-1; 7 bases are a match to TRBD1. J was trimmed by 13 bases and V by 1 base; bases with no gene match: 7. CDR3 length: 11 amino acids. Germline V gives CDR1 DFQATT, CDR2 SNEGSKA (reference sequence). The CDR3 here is CSARGGGQFYF. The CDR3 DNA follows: TGCAGTGCTAGAGGTGGGGGACAGTTCTACTTC.

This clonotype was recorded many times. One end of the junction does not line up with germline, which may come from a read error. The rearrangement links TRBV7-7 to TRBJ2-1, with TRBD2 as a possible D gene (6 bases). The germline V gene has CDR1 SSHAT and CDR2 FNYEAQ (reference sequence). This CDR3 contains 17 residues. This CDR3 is CASSPFTSSSSYNEQFF. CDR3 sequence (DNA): TGTGCTAGCAGCCCCTTTACTAGCTCGAGCTCCTACAATGAGCAGTTCTTC.

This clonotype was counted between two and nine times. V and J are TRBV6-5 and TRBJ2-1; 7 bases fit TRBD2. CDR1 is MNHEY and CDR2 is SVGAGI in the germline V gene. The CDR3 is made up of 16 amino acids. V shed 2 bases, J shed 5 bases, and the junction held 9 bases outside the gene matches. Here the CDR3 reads CASSYSGQGGDNEQFF. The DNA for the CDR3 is TGTGCCAGCAGTTACAGTGGGCAGGGAGGGGACAATGAGCAGTTCTTC.

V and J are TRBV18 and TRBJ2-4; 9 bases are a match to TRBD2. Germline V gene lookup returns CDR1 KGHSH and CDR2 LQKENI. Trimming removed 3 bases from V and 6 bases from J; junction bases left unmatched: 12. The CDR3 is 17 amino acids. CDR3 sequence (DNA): TGTGCCAGCTCACCTGTCCTAGCGGGGCAATTGGTAAACATTCAGTACTTC. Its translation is CASSPVLAGQLVNIQYF.

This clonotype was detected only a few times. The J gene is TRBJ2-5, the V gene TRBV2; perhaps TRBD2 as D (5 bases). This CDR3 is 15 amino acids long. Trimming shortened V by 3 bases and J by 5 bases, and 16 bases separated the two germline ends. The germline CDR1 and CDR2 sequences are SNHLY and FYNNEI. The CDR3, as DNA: TGTGCCAGCAGTGATGGAGCGGCGACTCGGGAGACCCAGTACTTC. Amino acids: CASSDGAATRETQYF.

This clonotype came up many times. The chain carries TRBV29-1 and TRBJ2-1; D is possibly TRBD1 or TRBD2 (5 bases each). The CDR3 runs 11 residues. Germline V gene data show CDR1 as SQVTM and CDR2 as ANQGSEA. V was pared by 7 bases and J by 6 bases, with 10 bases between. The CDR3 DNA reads TGCAGCGCCCGGGGCTTCAATGAGCAGTTCTTC. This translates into CSARGFNEQFF.

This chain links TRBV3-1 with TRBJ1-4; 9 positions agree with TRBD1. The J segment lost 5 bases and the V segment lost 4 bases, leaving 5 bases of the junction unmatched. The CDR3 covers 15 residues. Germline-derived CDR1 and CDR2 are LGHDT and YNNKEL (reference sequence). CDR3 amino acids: CASSRSTGGNEKLFF. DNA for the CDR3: TGTGCCAGCAGCCGGTCGACAGGGGGGAATGAAAAACTGTTTTTT. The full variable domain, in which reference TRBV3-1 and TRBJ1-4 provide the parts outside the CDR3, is DTAVSQTPKYLVTQMGNDKSIKCEQNLGHDTMYWYKQDSKKFLKIMFSYNNKELIINETVPNRFSPKSPDKAHLNLHINSLELGDSAVYFCASSRSTGGNEKLFFGSGTQLSVL.

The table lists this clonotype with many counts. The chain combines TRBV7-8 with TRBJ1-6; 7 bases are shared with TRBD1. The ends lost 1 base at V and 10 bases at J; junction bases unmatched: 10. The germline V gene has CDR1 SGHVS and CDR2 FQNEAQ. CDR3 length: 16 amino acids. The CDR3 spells CASSLGPGPRGSPLHF. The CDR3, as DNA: TGTGCCAGCAGCTTAGGGCCGGGACCCAGGGGGTCACCCCTCCACTTT.

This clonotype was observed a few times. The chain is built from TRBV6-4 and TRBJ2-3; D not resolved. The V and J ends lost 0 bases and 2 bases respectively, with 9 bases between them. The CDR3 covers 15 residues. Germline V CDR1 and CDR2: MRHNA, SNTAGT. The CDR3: CASSDSPGSTDTQYF. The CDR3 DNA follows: TGTGCCAGCAGTGACTCACCAGGATCCACAGATACGCAGTATTTT.

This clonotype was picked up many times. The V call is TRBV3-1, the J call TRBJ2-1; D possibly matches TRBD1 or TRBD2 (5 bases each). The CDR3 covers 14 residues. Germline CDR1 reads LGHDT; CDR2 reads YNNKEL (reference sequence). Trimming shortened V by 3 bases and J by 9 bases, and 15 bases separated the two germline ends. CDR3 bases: TGTGCCAGCAGCCATTCTGGGGGTGGGAGTGAGCAGTTCTTC. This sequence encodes CASSHSGGGSEQFF.

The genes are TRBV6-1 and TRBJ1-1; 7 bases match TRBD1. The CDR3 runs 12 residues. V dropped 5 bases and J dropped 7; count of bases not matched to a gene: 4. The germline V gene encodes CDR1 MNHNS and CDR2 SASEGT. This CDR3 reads CASSRGQVEAFF. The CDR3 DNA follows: TGTGCCAGCAGTAGAGGACAGGTTGAAGCTTTCTTT.

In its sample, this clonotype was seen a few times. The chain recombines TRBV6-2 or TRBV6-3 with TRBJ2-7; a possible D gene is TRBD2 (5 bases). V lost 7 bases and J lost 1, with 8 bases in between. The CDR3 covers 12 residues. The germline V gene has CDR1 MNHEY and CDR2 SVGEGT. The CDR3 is CASKRVSYEQYF. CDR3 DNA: TGTGCCAGCAAGAGGGTGTCCTACGAGCAGTACTTC.

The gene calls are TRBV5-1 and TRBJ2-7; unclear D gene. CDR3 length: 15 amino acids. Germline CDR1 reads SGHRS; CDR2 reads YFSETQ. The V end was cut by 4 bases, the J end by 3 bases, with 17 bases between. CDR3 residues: CASSQLSGVVYEQYF. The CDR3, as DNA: TGCGCCAGCAGCCAACTATCTGGGGTCGTCTACGAGCAGTACTTC. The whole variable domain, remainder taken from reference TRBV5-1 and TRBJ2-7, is KAGVTQTPRYLIKTRGQQVTLSCSPISGHRSVSWYQQTPGQGLQFLFEYFSETQRNKGNFPGRFSGRQFSNSRSEMNVSTLELGDSALYLCASSQLSGVVYEQYFGPGTRLTVT.

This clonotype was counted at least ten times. CDR3 sequence: CSAPLQGPDTQYF. CDR3 coding DNA: TGCAGTGCTCCCCTTCAGGGGCCAGATACGCAGTATTTT. The rearrangement joins TRBV20-1 to TRBJ2-3; perhaps TRBD1 as D (6 bases). The CDR3 has 13 residues. Germline CDR1 is DFQATT and CDR2 is SNEGSKA (reference sequence). V was shortened by 5 bases and J by 4 bases, with 13 bases between the two germline ends.

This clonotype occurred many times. CDR3 bases: TGCGCCAGCGCTCTCGTAGGCACCGGGGAGCTGTTTTTT. Its protein is CASALVGTGELFF. The J gene is TRBJ2-2, the V gene TRBV5-1; D is ambiguous. V gave up 7 bases and J gave up 4 bases, with 11 bases separating them. The germline gives CDR1 SGHRS, CDR2 YFSETQ. The CDR3 covers 13 residues.

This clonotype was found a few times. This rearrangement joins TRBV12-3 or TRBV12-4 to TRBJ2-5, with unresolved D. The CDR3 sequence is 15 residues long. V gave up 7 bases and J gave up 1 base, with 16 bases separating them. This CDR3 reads CASINHGSVQETQYF. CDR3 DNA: TGTGCCAGCATCAACCACGGGTCGGTCCAAGAGACCCAGTACTTC.

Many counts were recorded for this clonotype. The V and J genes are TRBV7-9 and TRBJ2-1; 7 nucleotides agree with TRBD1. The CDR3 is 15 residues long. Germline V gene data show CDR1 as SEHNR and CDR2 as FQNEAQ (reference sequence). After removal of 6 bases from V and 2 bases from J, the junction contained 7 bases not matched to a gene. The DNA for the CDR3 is TGTGCCAGCAGTTCACCCGGGACAGCCTACAATGAGCAGTTCTTC. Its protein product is CASSSPGTAYNEQFF. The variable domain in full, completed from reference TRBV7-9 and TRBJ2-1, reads DTGVSQNPRHKITKRGQNVTFRCDPISEHNRLYWYRQTLGQGPEFLTYFQNEAQLEKSRLLSDRFSAERPKGSFSTLEIQRTEQGDSAMYLCASSSPGTAYNEQFFGPGTRLTVL.

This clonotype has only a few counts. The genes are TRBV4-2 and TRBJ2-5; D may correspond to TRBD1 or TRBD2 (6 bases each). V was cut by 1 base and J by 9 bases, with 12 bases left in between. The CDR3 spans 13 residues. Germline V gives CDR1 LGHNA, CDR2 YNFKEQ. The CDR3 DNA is TGTGCCAGCAGCCAAGGACTGAGGGGGGCCCAGTACTTC. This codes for CASSQGLRGAQYF.

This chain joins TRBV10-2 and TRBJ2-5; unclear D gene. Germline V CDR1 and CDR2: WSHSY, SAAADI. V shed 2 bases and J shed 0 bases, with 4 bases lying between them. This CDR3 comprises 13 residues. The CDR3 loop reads CASSEDYQETQYF. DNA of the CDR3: TGCGCCAGCAGTGAGGACTACCAAGAGACCCAGTACTTC.

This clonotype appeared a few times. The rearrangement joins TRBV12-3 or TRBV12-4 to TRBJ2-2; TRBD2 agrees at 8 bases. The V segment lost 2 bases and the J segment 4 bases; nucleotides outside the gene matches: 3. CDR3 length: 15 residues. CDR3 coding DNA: TGTGCCAGCAGTTTATTAGCGGGGAGCACCGGGGAGCTGTTTTTT. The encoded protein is CASSLLAGSTGELFF.

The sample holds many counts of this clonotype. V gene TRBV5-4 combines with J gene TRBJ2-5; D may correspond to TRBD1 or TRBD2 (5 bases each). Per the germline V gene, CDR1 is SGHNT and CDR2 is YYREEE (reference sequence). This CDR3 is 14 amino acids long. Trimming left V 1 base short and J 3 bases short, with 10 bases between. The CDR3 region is CASSLKGSEETQYF. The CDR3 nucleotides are TGTGCCAGCAGCTTGAAGGGGAGCGAAGAGACCCAGTACTTC.

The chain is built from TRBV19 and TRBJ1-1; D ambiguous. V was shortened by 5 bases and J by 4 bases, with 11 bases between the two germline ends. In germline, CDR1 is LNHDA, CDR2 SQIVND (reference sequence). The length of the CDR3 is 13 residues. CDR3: CASSLGRITEAFF. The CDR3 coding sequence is TGTGCCAGTAGTCTGGGCCGGATCACTGAAGCTTTCTTT.

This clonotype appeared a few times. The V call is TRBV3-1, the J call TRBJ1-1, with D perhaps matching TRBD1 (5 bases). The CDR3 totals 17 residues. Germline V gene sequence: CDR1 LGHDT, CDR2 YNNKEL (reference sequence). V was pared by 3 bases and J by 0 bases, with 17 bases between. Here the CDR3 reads CASSHKQGVRVNTEAFF. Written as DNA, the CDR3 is TGTGCCAGCAGCCACAAGCAAGGGGTTCGCGTGAACACTGAAGCTTTCTTT.

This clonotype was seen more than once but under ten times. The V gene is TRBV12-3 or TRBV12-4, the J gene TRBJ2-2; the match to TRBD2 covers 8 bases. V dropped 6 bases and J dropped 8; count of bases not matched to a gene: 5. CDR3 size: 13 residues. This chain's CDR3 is CASSLGLGGELFF. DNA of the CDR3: TGTGCCAGCAGCCTGGGACTAGGTGGGGAGCTGTTTTTT.

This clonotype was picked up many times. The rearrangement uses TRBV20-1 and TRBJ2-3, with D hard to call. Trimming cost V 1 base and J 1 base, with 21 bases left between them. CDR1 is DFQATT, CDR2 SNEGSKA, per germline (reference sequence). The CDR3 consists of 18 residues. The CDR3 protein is CSARGFHNNWVRTDTQYF. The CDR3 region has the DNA TGCAGTGCTAGAGGTTTCCACAATAATTGGGTCCGCACAGATACGCAGTATTTT.

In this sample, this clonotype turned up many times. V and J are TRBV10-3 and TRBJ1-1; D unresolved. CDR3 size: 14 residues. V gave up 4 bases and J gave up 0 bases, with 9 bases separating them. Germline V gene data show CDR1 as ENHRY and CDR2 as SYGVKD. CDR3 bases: TGTGCCATCAGTGTCACCGGGCTGAACACTGAAGCTTTCTTT. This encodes CAISVTGLNTEAFF.

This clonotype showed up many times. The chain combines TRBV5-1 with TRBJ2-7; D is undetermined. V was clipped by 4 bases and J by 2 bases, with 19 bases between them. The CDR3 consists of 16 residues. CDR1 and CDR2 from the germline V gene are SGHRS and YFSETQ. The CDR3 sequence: CASSEFPGELTYEQYF. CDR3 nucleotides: TGCGCCAGCAGCGAATTCCCCGGTGAACTAACCTACGAGCAGTACTTC.

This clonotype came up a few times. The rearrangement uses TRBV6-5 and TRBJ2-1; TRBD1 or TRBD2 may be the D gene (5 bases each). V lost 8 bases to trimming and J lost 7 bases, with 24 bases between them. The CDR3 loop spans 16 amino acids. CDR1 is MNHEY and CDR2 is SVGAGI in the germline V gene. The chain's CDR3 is CASRLPGPRRKNEQFF. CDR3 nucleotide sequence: TGTGCCAGCCGTTTACCGGGACCCAGACGTAAAAATGAGCAGTTCTTC.

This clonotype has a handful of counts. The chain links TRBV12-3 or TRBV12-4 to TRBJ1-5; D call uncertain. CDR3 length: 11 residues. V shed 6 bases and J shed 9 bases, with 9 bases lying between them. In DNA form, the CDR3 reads TGTGCCAGCAGCTCAAAGGGGCCCCAGCATTTT. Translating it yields CASSSKGPQHF.

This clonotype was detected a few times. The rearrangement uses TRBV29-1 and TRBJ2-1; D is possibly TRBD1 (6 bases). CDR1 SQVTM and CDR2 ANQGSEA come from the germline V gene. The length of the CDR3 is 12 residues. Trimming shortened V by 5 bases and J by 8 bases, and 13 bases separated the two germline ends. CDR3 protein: CSVSEAGDEQFF. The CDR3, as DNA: TGCAGCGTTAGTGAGGCAGGGGATGAGCAGTTCTTC.

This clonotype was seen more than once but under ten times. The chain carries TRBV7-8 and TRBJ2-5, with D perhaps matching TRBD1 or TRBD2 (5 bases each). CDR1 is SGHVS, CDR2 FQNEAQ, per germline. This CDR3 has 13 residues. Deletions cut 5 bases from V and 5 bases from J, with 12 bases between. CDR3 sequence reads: CASSRRWGETQYF. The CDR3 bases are TGTGCCAGCAGCCGACGTTGGGGGGAGACCCAGTACTTC.

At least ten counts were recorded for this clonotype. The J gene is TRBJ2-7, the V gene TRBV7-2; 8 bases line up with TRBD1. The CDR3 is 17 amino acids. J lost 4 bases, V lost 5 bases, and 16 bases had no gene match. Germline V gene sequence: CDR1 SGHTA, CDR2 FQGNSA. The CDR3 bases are TGTGCCAGCAGCAGACAGGGGAGTAGTTCGGGGAAGTACGAGCAGTACTTC. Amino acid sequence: CASSRQGSSSGKYEQYF. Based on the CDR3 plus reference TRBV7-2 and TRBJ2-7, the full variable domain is GAGVSQSPSNKVTEKGKDVELRCDPISGHTALYWYRQSLGQGLEFLIYFQGNSAPDKSGLPSDRFSAERTGGSVSTLTIQRTQQEDSAVYLCASSRQGSSSGKYEQYFGPGTRLTVT.